This record concerns one TCR beta chain sequence. The sample comes from a study of human T cells and chemical hapten exposure. At the level of the study: A roughly 2 cm by roughly 2 cm inner upper arm patch received 2% DPC for sensitization.

Time point in this sample: patch test 1, 2 weeks after DPC sensitization. As to treatment: therapeutic diphenylcyclopropenone sensitization with weekly scalp DPC. At every patch-test visit, blood was drawn before the patch test was applied. The CDR3 has 16 residues. V lost 2 bases and J lost 5, with 16 bases in between. Per germline, CDR1 SGHTA and CDR2 FQGTGA. Using its own MiXCR run on the RACE reads, TCRdb lists one record per CDR3 protein. Of some 180,000 distinct CDR3 sequences listed, around 24% are singletons. The input for sequencing was whole blood, taken in connection with sensitization to the hapten diphenylcyclopropenone (DPC). The TCR originated in a woman between 45 and 60 years old with alopecia areata. Some clones in this sample may be carry-over from other donors' samples. The rearrangement uses TRBV7-3 and TRBJ2-1, with a tentative D call TRBD2 (7 bases). Here the CDR3 DNA reads TGTGCCAGCAGCTTAGGTAGGGCGGGGGCCAACAATGAGCAGTTCTTC. The encoded protein is CASSLGRAGANNEQFF.